This T cell receptor beta chain was retrieved from a study of CD8+CD57+ T cells in acquired aplastic anemia. Overall study context: The sorted CD4+ and CD8+ cells yielded an average around 3 ug of DNA. An average of roughly 10 million reads for CD4+ cells was obtained from healthy donors.

The germline V gene has CDR1 DFQATT and CDR2 SNEGSKA (reference sequence). This CDR3 has 13 residues. The V gene lost 5 bases and the J gene lost 6 bases, with 16 bases spanning the gap. This clonotype was picked up many times. What it binds is not known. The template for TCR beta VDJ and CDR3 sequence profiling was genomic DNA. Each CDR3 protein gets one entry after TCRdb re-called the reads with MiXCR. Here the sample spans approximately 380,000 distinct CDR3 sequences, about two thirds being singletons. Study-wide findings and caveats: Researchers report that around 29 CD8+ CDR3 sequences appeared in both patients and controls. In CD8+ cells, Simpson's diversity showed no significant difference between patients and controls.

Input material: sorted CD4+, CD8+, or CD8+CD57+ T cells (not recorded which) from PBMCs. This TCR was sampled from a human donor in good health, serving as a control. The rearrangement uses TRBV20-1 and TRBJ1-2; D is unresolved. The CDR3 DNA reads as TGCAGTGCTCCGTTCGCTAGGTTGAATGGCTACACCTTC. Translating it yields CSAPFARLNGYTF.